The T cell receptor beta chain described here comes from a study of T cells after yellow fever vaccination. Study as a whole: Preparation used SMART-Seq v4 Ultra Low Input for the low-cell-number fractions. Study results and limitations: Most clones from primary vaccination resurfaced after the booster (around 95% CD4, 88% CD8). Abundant clonotypes from the bulk population could contaminate FACS-sorted repertoires.

Many counts were recorded for this clonotype. Its antigen remains unknown. For TCR, cDNA came from 5'RACE template switching, which added a universal primer site and UMIs. Each CDR3 protein is one row after TCRdb ran MiXCR on the 5' RACE reads. The sample includes about 150,000 distinct CDR3 sequences, 6.2% of them seen just once. Sequencing used CD4+ T cells sorted from PBMCs, obtained on the day of the first yellow fever vaccination. The TCR comes from a man younger than 35 who received the YFV17D yellow fever vaccine.

The chain's CDR3 is CSARDTTGDNSPLHF. CDR3 in DNA: TGCAGTGCTAGAGATACGACAGGGGATAATTCACCCCTCCACTTT. The chain carries TRBV20-1 and TRBJ1-6, with 8 nucleotides matching TRBD1. CDR1 is DFQATT, CDR2 SNEGSKA, per germline (reference sequence). Trimming removed 0 bases from V and 5 bases from J; junction bases left unmatched: 3. This CDR3 is built from 15 residues.